This T cell receptor (beta chain) derives from a study of prognosis after radiotherapy for stage I lung cancer. TCR beta CDR3 amplification from genomic DNA was performed by two-round multiplex PCR. First-round PCR, the initial amplification, used primers specific to each TRBV and TRBJ gene. TCRdb ran MiXCR on the multiplex PCR reads and lists one entry per CDR3 protein. The data show nearly 25,000 distinct CDR3 sequences, 35% to 40% seen once. This CDR3 has 13 residues. The J segment lost 5 bases and the V segment lost 6 bases, leaving 4 bases of the junction unmatched. This clonotype was picked up many times.

Sample: PBMCs, taken before or after stereotactic body radiation therapy (not recorded which). The chain has TRBV12-3 or TRBV12-4 and TRBJ1-5, with TRBD1 matching 7 bases. The source of this sequence is a donor at least 50 years old with non-small cell lung cancer. The CDR3 DNA follows: TGTGCCAGCAGGCACACAGGGGATCAGCCCCAGCATTTT. It specifies CASRHTGDQPQHF.